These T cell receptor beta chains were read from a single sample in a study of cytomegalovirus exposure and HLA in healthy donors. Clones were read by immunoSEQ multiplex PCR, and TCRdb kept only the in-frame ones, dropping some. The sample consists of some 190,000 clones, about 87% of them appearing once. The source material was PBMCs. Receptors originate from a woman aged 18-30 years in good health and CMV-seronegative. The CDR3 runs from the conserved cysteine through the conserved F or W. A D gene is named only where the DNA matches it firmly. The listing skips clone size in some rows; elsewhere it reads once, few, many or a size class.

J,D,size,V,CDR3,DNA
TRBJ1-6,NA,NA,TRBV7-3,CASSFELVSPLHF,TGTGCCAGCAGCTTCGAGTTAGTTTCACCCCTCCACTTT
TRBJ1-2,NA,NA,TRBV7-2,CASRQGSYGYTF,TGTGCCAGCAGACAGGGTTCCTATGGCTACACCTTC
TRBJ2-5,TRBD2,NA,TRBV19,CASTPGGGPEETQYF,TGTGCCAGTACTCCCGGGGGAGGGCCGGAAGAGACCCAGTACTTC
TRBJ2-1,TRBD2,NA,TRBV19,CASSPRRAGGSYNEQFF,TGTGCCAGTAGTCCCCGAAGAGCGGGGGGCTCCTACAATGAGCAGTTCTTC
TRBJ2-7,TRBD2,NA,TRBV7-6,CASSLMTSGTYEQYF,TGTGCCAGCAGCTTAATGACTAGCGGTACCTACGAGCAGTACTTC
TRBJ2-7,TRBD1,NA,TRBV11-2,CASSWTISGQGSHEQYF,TGTGCCAGCAGCTGGACAATATCTGGACAGGGAAGTCACGAGCAGTACTTC
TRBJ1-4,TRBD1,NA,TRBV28,CASSSTGWADEKLFF,TGTGCCAGCAGTTCGACAGGGTGGGCGGATGAAAAACTGTTTTTT
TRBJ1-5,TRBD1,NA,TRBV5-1,CASSLAGQANQPQHF,TGCGCCAGCAGCTTGGCGGGACAGGCTAATCAGCCCCAGCATTTT
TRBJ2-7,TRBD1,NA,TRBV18,CASSVRDRGSYEQYF,TGTGCCAGCTCTGTTCGGGACAGGGGCTCCTACGAGCAGTACTTC
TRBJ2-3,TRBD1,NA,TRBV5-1,CASSPSWTGSTDTQYF,TGCGCCAGCAGCCCCTCATGGACAGGGTCGACAGATACGCAGTATTTT
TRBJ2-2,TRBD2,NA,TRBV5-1,CASSLDGRDTGELFF,TGCGCCAGCAGCTTAGACGGGAGGGACACCGGGGAGCTGTTTTTT
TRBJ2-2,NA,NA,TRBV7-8,CASSLFSGDSTGELFF,TGTGCCAGCAGCTTATTTTCGGGAGACTCCACCGGGGAGCTGTTTTTT
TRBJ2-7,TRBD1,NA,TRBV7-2,CASSYDRTGVIYEQYF,TGTGCCAGCAGCTACGATCGGACAGGGGTTATTTACGAGCAGTACTTC
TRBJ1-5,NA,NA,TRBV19,CASSPPLAHSNQPQHF,TGTGCCAGTAGCCCCCCCTTGGCCCATAGCAATCAGCCCCAGCATTTT
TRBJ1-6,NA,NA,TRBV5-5,CASSLALSSYNSPLHF,TGTGCCAGCAGCTTGGCCCTGAGCTCCTATAATTCACCCCTCCACTTT
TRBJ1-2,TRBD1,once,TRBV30,CAWNPGDRGNYGYTF,TGTGCCTGGAACCCAGGGGACAGGGGAAACTATGGCTACACCTTC
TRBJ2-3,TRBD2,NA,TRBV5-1,CASSSGGRGGRDTQYF,TGCGCCAGCAGCTCAGGAGGGCGGGGGGGCCGGGATACGCAGTATTTT
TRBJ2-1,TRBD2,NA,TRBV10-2,CASADTSGLYNEQFF,TGCGCCAGCGCCGATACTAGCGGACTCTACAATGAGCAGTTCTTC
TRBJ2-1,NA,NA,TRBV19,CASSILSSSYNEQFF,TGTGCCAGTAGTATTCTCTCGAGCTCCTACAATGAGCAGTTCTTC
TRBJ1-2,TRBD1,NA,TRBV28,CASSLADREWEGYTF,TGTGCCAGCAGTTTAGCGGACAGGGAGTGGGAAGGCTACACCTTC